This TCR beta chain was sequenced during a study of CD8 T cells in ankylosing spondylitis (dated by TCRdb to the late 2010s). About the full investigation: To find TCR variants linked to disease, the study profiled T cell receptor beta repertoires in ankylosing spondylitis patients and healthy donors. The full study cohort comprised 20 to 25 ankylosing spondylitis patients and some 110 healthy donors. Samples of peripheral blood were taken, and for ankylosing spondylitis patients, synovial fluid was collected as well. Overall results and qualifications from the work: According to the report, matched synovial fluid samples from ankylosing spondylitis patients were significantly enriched for the disease-linked clones. Some of the motif variants had been reported before in the synovial fluid and blood of reactive arthritis patients, a finding that suggests common disease-initiation mechanisms. The disease-linked clones had a CD8+ phenotype and were found at relatively low frequencies in peripheral blood. Blood from ankylosing spondylitis patients appeared to be characterized by a TCR beta motif composed of several highly homologous amino acid variants.

This clonotype was recorded many times. Its antigen is not yet known. No quality values exist for individual bases; no much larger clone is one base distant. Measured from the cysteine to the phenylalanine, the CDR3 is 15 residues long. The only DNA kept is the CDR3, 45 bases in frame from the first base. After removal of 5 bases from V and 0 bases from J, the junction retains 6 bases not matched to a gene. The instrument was an Illumina HiSeq 2500. Quantitative 5'-RACE with molecular barcodes was the method used to prepare the TCR beta libraries. Under the source paper's analysis protocol: A new computational method based on a probabilistic model of VDJ rearrangement was used to identify disease-linked TCR variants. The raw public data were reprocessed by TCRdb itself: fastp quality trimming at Q25, MiXCR clonotype calling, in-frame beta chains only. Each CDR3 protein appears once, grouped with its most common genes and DNA. TCRdb, rather than the study authors, made the V and J calls. The sample table shows fewer than 250,000 distinct CDR3 sequences, and 8% to 11% are seen once. 21% of the sample comes from the top ten.

Input material: blood, either unsorted or a sorted T cell fraction (not recorded which). Recombination connected TRBV12-3 or TRBV12-4 to TRBJ2-5, with 7 central nucleotides matching TRBD2. The receptor was isolated from a male donor with ankylosing spondylitis or in good health (not recorded which). The sequence in DNA is TGTGCCAGCAGTCTATTTGGGGGGGACCAAGAGACCCAGTACTTC. This gives the protein CASSLFGGDQETQYF.